The next 4 T cell receptor beta chains were all read from a single sample in a study of cytomegalovirus exposure and HLA in healthy donors. The primer mix had 60 Vbeta and 13 Jbeta primers. Libraries were prepared by immunoSEQ multiplex PCR; TCRdb keeps only in-frame clonotypes and omits some of them. The table has a few hundred thousand clones, 65% to 80% seen once; the top ten hold 0.22%. Sequenced: PBMCs. The origin of the receptors is a girl aged 2-9 years in good health and CMV-seronegative.

Details on this clone: The sample has other DNA sequences that encode this CDR3 too. This chain joins TRBV6-1 and TRBJ1-2, with 7 bases matching TRBD1. CDR1 is MNHNS, CDR2 SASEGT, per germline. The trim removed 4 bases at V and 8 bases at J, leaving 13 bases unmatched. This CDR3 has 15 amino acids. The CDR3 here is CASSAYHRGGYGYTF. Written as DNA, the CDR3 is TGTGCCAGCAGTGCCTATCACAGGGGTGGCTACGGCTACACCTTC.

This clone appeared a few times. The V call is TRBV28, the J call TRBJ1-4, with no clear D. Trimming shortened V by 5 bases and J by 10 bases, and 17 bases separated the two germline ends. There are 14 residues in the CDR3. The germline CDR1 and CDR2 sequences are MDHEN and SYDVKM. The CDR3 here is CASSEGPEGGKLFF. The CDR3 DNA is TGTGCCAGCAGTGAAGGGCCCGAGGGAGGAAAACTGTTTTTT.

The genes are TRBV7-9 and TRBJ1-2; D ambiguous. Germline-derived CDR1 and CDR2 are SEHNR and FQNEAQ (reference sequence). The V end was cut by 5 bases, the J end by 10 bases, with 11 bases between. The CDR3 totals 11 residues. The CDR3 DNA reads TGTGCCAGCAGCGCCGAGTCCTCCTACACCTTC. It specifies CASSAESSYTF.

The table lists this clone with a count of one. The chain has TRBV7-9 and TRBJ1-4; no clear D. The germline V and J ends were trimmed by 5 bases and 1 base, with 17 bases remaining between them. Per germline, CDR1 SEHNR and CDR2 FQNEAQ (reference sequence). There are 17 residues in the CDR3. The CDR3 here is CASSPGRLSGTNEKLFF. Here the CDR3 DNA reads TGTGCCAGCAGCCCCGGTCGTCTTTCGGGAACTAATGAAAAACTGTTTTTT. The full variable domain, in which reference TRBV7-9 and TRBJ1-4 provide the parts outside the CDR3, is DTGVSQNPRHKITKRGQNVTFRCDPISEHNRLYWYRQTLGQGPEFLTYFQNEAQLEKSRLLSDRFSAERPKGSFSTLEIQRTEQGDSAMYLCASSPGRLSGTNEKLFFGSGTQLSVL.